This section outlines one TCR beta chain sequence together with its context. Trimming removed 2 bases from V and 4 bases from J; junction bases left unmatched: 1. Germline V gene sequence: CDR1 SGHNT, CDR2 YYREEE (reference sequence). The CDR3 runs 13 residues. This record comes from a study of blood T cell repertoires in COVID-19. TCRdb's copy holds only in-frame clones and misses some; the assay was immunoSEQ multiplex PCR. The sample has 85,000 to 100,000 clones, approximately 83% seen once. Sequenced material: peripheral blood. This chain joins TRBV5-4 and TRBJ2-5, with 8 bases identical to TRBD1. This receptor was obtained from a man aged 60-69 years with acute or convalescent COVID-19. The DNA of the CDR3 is TGTGCCAGCAGCTTCGACAGGGGAGAGACCCAGTACTTC. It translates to CASSFDRGETQYF. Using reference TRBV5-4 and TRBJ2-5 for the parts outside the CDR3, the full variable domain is ETGVTQSPTHLIKTRGQQVTLRCSSQSGHNTVSWYQQALGQGPQFIFQYYREEENGRGNFPPRFSGLQFPNYSSELNVNALELDDSALYLCASSFDRGETQYFGPGTRLLVL.